The T cell receptor beta chain under discussion was sequenced for a study of shared clonotypes between healthy human individuals. V shed 5 bases, J shed 7 bases, and the junction held 4 bases outside the gene matches. The germline V gene encodes CDR1 SGHVS and CDR2 FQNEAQ. The CDR3 spans 12 residues. Naive CD45RA+ and memory CD45RA-negative subsets were split from CD4+ cells. The method was immunoSEQ multiplex PCR; TCRdb's version includes in-frame clones alone and lacks a portion of them. The data show 2 million to 2.5 million clones, nearly 97% seen once. The chain couples TRBV7-8 to TRBJ1-2, with 7 bases identical to TRBD1. The material sequenced was naive CD4+ T cells sorted from blood. Subset indicated: CD45RA+ positively selected. The receptor was derived from a young man in good health. Here the CDR3 reads CASSIYRGGYTF. CDR3 in DNA: TGTGCCAGCAGCATATACAGGGGTGGCTACACCTTC.